The 2 T cell receptor beta chains given below trace back to one sample, sequenced in a study of a mutant IDH1 vaccine in newly diagnosed glioma. Method: immunoSEQ multiplex PCR; TCRdb's copy keeps in-frame clones and lacks some. The sample comprises over 55,000 clones, roughly 81% of which are singletons, and 7.5% to 10% rests with the top ten. The antigens of these receptors remain unknown. Time point given: week 23, last vaccination. A 20-mer mutant IDH1 peptide at 300 ug was injected subcutaneously with topical imiquimod. This specimen was PBMCs, taken from a glioma patient whose treatment included an IDH1 peptide vaccine. The receptors shown here come from a woman in her thirties or forties with glioma. Some clones in this sample may be carry-over from other donors' samples.

V and J are TRBV6-4 and TRBJ1-1, with D possibly matching TRBD1 (5 bases). Trimming cost V 8 bases and J 0 bases, with 13 bases left between them. Germline V lookup: CDR1 MRHNA, CDR2 SNTAGT. There are 14 residues in the CDR3. The CDR3 region is CASLRDPMNTEAFF. The CDR3, as DNA: TGTGCCAGCCTCAGGGACCCGATGAACACTGAAGCTTTCTTT.

The chain couples TRBV29-1 to TRBJ1-5, with D tentatively TRBD1 (6 bases). With 5 bases removed from V and 7 bases from J, the gap between germline ends came to 24 bases. The CDR3 loop spans 16 amino acids. Per the germline V gene, CDR1 is SQVTM and CDR2 is ANQGSEA. CDR3 in amino acids: CSVTQGARGGEQPQHF. The CDR3 region has the DNA TGCAGCGTTACGCAAGGGGCTAGAGGGGGAGAACAGCCCCAGCATTTT.